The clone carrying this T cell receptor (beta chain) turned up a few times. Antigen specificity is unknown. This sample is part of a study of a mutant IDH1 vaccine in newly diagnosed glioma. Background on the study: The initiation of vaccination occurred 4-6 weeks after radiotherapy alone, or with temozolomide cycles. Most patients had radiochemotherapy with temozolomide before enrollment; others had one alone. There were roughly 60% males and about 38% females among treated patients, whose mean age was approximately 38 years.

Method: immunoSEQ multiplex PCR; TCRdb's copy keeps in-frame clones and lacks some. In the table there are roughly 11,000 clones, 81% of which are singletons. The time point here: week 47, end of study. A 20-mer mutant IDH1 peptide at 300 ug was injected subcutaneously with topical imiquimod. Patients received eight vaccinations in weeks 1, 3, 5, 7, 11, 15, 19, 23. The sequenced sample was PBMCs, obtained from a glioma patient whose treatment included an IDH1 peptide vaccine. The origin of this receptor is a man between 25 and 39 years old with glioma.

The CDR3 spells CASIMDRDRGEQFF. In nucleotides, the CDR3 is TGTGCCAGCATTATGGACAGGGACAGGGGTGAGCAGTTCTTC. The chain employs TRBV27 and TRBJ2-1, with 10 bases fitting TRBD1. Germline V CDR1 and CDR2: MNHEY, SMNVEV (reference sequence). This CDR3 comprises 14 residues. The junction had 9 bases not matched to a gene; V was cut back by 7 bases and J by 9 bases.